The next 24 T cell receptor beta chains were all read from a single sample in a study of cytomegalovirus exposure and HLA in healthy donors. PCR was performed using 60 Vbeta and 13 Jbeta primers. The method was immunoSEQ multiplex PCR; TCRdb's version includes in-frame clones alone and lacks a portion of them. In the table there are about 140,000 clones, around three quarters of which are singletons. Sequencing was performed on PBMCs. The source is a woman aged 18-30 years in good health and CMV-seropositive.

Notes on this clone: Other DNA sequences in the sample encode the same CDR3. V gene TRBV5-1 combines with J gene TRBJ2-3, with TRBD1 identical over 7 bases. The CDR3 sequence is 17 residues long. V shed 4 bases, J shed 2 bases, and the junction held 13 bases outside the gene matches. Germline CDR1 and CDR2: SGHRS and YFSETQ. CDR3 coding DNA: TGCGCCAGCAGCCAAAACTCCAGGGGGTCCCACACAGATACGCAGTATTTT. This sequence encodes CASSQNSRGSHTDTQYF.

The chain employs TRBV15 and TRBJ1-5; D is unresolved. V gave up 4 bases and J gave up 5 bases, with 9 bases separating them. The CDR3 has 13 residues. CDR1 LNHNV and CDR2 YYDKDF come from the germline V gene (reference sequence). CDR3 nucleotide sequence: TGTGCCACCAGCAATCGTCCCCATCAGCCCCAGCATTTT. Translating gives CATSNRPHQPQHF.

The chain carries TRBV25-1 and TRBJ1-2; D unresolved. Germline CDR1 MGHDK, CDR2 SYGVNS. Deletions cut 4 bases from V and 4 bases from J, with 7 bases between. The CDR3 has 12 residues. In DNA form, the CDR3 reads TGTGCCAGCAGTGTTCCAGTCTATGGCTACACCTTC. It translates to CASSVPVYGYTF.

The rearrangement links TRBV15 to TRBJ2-3, with D possibly being TRBD2 (6 bases). The V end lost 1 base, the J end lost 0 bases, and 11 bases lay between the germline ends. CDR1 is LNHNV, CDR2 YYDKDF, per germline (reference sequence). The CDR3 has 16 residues. In DNA, the CDR3 is TGTGCCACCAGCAGAGTTGGCGGGGAGAGCACAGATACGCAGTATTTT. Encoded protein: CATSRVGGESTDTQYF.

This chain uses TRBV27 with TRBJ2-7; 8 nucleotides align to TRBD1. This CDR3 contains 15 residues. V lost 8 bases, J lost 5 bases, and 14 bases stayed unmatched. CDR1 and CDR2 from the germline V gene are MNHEY and SMNVEV (reference sequence). The DNA for the CDR3 is TGTGCCAGCGCTCTAGCGCAGGACAGGGTCAACGAGCAGTACTTC. This translates into CASALAQDRVNEQYF.

The chain links TRBV6-1 to TRBJ1-5; 8 bases map to TRBD1. Germline CDR1 MNHNS, CDR2 SASEGT. Trimming removed 6 bases from V and 5 bases from J; junction bases left unmatched: 9. The CDR3 sequence is 15 residues long. CDR3 DNA: TGTGCCAGCAGCTCTGGACAGGGACAGTATCAGCCCCAGCATTTT. Translation gives CASSSGQGQYQPQHF.

The rearrangement uses TRBV6-5 and TRBJ2-5; 9 bases are shared with TRBD2. The germline gives CDR1 MNHEY, CDR2 SVGAGI. Trimming removed 2 bases from V and 4 bases from J; junction bases left unmatched: 5. The CDR3 runs to 15 residues. The DNA for the CDR3 is TGTGCCAGCAGTTACCCCGGGACTAGCACAGAGACCCAGTACTTC. It encodes CASSYPGTSTETQYF.

The sample holds many counts of this clone. The V call is TRBV11-2, the J call TRBJ1-2; TRBD1 is a possible D gene (5 bases). Per germline, CDR1 SGHAT and CDR2 FQNNGV. The CDR3 totals 16 residues. Between the trimmed V and J ends, which lost 6 bases and 7 bases, there was a span of 24 bases. In DNA, the CDR3 is TGTGCCAGCAGAATCCGGGACGGGGAGGTTGCCTCTGGCTACACCTTC. This encodes CASRIRDGEVASGYTF.

This clone was seen just once. The chain joins TRBV7-9 to TRBJ2-1; TRBD2 matches at 12 bases. Germline CDR1 reads SEHNR; CDR2 reads FQNEAQ (reference sequence). The CDR3 spans 16 residues. The trim removed 1 base at V and 9 bases at J, leaving 7 bases unmatched. The CDR3 nucleotides are TGTGCCAGCAGCTTAGGACTAGCGGGGGTGTGGCGTGAGCAGTTCTTC. This translates into CASSLGLAGVWREQFF.

V usage is TRBV5-1 and J usage is TRBJ1-2; 9 bases line up with TRBD1. In germline, CDR1 is SGHRS, CDR2 YFSETQ. The CDR3 is made up of 16 amino acids. V lost 3 bases and J lost 6; bases outside the gene matches: 12. CDR3 loop: CASSWGTGRVSDGYTF. In nucleotides, the CDR3 is TGCGCCAGCAGCTGGGGGACAGGGAGGGTTTCGGATGGCTACACCTTC. The full variable domain, with the rest looked up from reference TRBV5-1 and TRBJ1-2, is KAGVTQTPRYLIKTRGQQVTLSCSPISGHRSVSWYQQTPGQGLQFLFEYFSETQRNKGNFPGRFSGRQFSNSRSEMNVSTLELGDSALYLCASSWGTGRVSDGYTFGSGTRLTVV.

V usage is TRBV4-3 and J usage is TRBJ2-3, with TRBD2 matching over 14 bases. Trimming took 1 base from V and 4 from J; bases not matched to a gene: 4. The length of the CDR3 is 17 residues. Looked up from germline, CDR1 is LGHNA and CDR2 is YSLEER. CDR3 sequence (DNA): TGCGCCAGCAGCCAAGTTACGACTAGCGGGGGGGCAGATACGCAGTATTTT. Protein sequence: CASSQVTTSGGADTQYF.

V is TRBV9 and J is TRBJ1-4; weak D call: TRBD1 (6 bases). V was clipped by 0 bases and J by 6 bases, with 15 bases between them. CDR3 length: 16 amino acids. Germline V lookup: CDR1 SGDLS, CDR2 YYNGEE. The CDR3 is CASSVGPGTLDEKLFF. The CDR3 nucleotides read TGTGCCAGCAGCGTAGGACCCGGGACACTGGATGAAAAACTGTTTTTT.

Concerning this clone: At the DNA level, this CDR3 is encoded by other sequences in the same sample as well. J is TRBJ1-1 and V is TRBV10-3; D perhaps matches TRBD1 (6 bases). Trimming took off 6 bases at V and 2 bases at J, with 10 bases between the two ends. CDR1 and CDR2 (germline): ENHRY, SYGVKD. The CDR3 extends over 13 amino acids. For the CDR3, the DNA is TGTGCCATCAGGGTACAGGGTAACACTGAAGCTTTCTTT. It codes for CAIRVQGNTEAFF.

The chain uses TRBV18 and TRBJ2-7; 7 bases are shared with TRBD1. The trim removed 6 bases at V and 2 bases at J, leaving 1 base unmatched. CDR3 size: 12 residues. Germline V gene lookup returns CDR1 KGHSH and CDR2 LQKENI. The CDR3 reads CASSQGAYEQYF. In DNA form, the CDR3 reads TGTGCCAGCTCCCAGGGGGCCTACGAGCAGTACTTC.

This sequence joins TRBV11-2 and TRBJ2-2, with unresolved D. Trimming stripped 1 base from V and 11 bases from J, with 11 bases between. The CDR3 runs 13 residues. CDR1 and CDR2 from the germline V gene are SGHAT and FQNNGV. The CDR3 DNA sequence: TGTGCCAGCAGCTTAGTCCGGGTCAGTGAGCTGTTTTTT. Its translation is CASSLVRVSELFF.

The chain is built from TRBV6-1 and TRBJ1-2; a weak D match, TRBD1 (5 bases). Germline CDR1 is MNHNS and CDR2 is SASEGT. The CDR3 sequence is 15 residues long. The ends were cut back, 2 bases at V and 8 bases at J, with 18 bases in the middle. The chain's CDR3 is CASSESSWTMAGYTF. For the CDR3, the DNA is TGTGCCAGCAGTGAATCCTCATGGACAATGGCAGGCTACACCTTC.

The chain is built from TRBV18 and TRBJ2-1, with 7 bases matching TRBD2. V gave up 6 bases and J gave up 1 base; unmatched junction bases: 6. The CDR3 spans 15 residues. Germline V gives CDR1 KGHSH, CDR2 LQKENI. CDR3 DNA sequence: TGTGCCAGCTCTGACTTGGGGGGGTCCTACAATGAGCAGTTCTTC. This gives the protein CASSDLGGSYNEQFF.

This clone was seen only a few times. The rearrangement uses TRBV6-1 and TRBJ1-2; 10 bases are shared with TRBD1. Trimming at V came to 3 bases and at J to 8 bases, leaving 9 bases not matched to a gene. The CDR3 extends over 15 amino acids. Germline lookup yields CDR1 MNHNS and CDR2 SASEGT. The CDR3 bases are TGTGCCAGCAGTGATGAGACAGGGGGCATTGGAGGCTACACCTTC. The encoded protein is CASSDETGGIGGYTF.

This clone was counted between two and nine times. The chain couples TRBV28 to TRBJ1-1; possibly TRBD1 for D (5 bases). V was cut by 5 bases and J by 4 bases, with 17 bases left in between. Germline loops: CDR1 MDHEN, CDR2 SYDVKM. CDR3 length: 15 amino acids. Here the CDR3 reads CASSPPQSGGTEAFF. The DNA of the CDR3 is TGTGCCAGCAGTCCTCCTCAGAGCGGGGGCACTGAAGCTTTCTTT.

The gene calls are TRBV6-1 and TRBJ2-3; D is uncertain. Trimming shortened V by 1 base and J by 3 bases, and 5 bases separated the two germline ends. Germline CDR1 is MNHNS and CDR2 is SASEGT. The CDR3 covers 13 residues. This CDR3 is CASSEVETDTQYF. In DNA form, the CDR3 reads TGTGCCAGCAGTGAAGTAGAGACAGATACGCAGTATTTT.

V is TRBV5-4 and J is TRBJ2-1; TRBD1 is a possible D gene (7 bases). The CDR3 is made up of 15 amino acids. Per the germline V gene, CDR1 is SGHNT and CDR2 is YYREEE (reference sequence). V was cut by 4 bases and J by 7 bases, with 18 bases left in between. The CDR3 region has the DNA TGTGCCAGCAGCCTCCTCGAGGGGGCGGGAAATGAGCAGTTCTTC. Protein: CASSLLEGAGNEQFF. The variable domain in full, completed from reference TRBV5-4 and TRBJ2-1, reads ETGVTQSPTHLIKTRGQQVTLRCSSQSGHNTVSWYQQALGQGPQFIFQYYREEENGRGNFPPRFSGLQFPNYSSELNVNALELDDSALYLCASSLLEGAGNEQFFGPGTRLTVL.

The V call is TRBV5-6, the J call TRBJ2-7; 11 bases fit TRBD1. Germline V gene data show CDR1 as SGHDT and CDR2 as YYEEEE. The CDR3 has 16 amino acids. V was clipped by 0 bases and J by 6 bases; unmatched bases: 8. CDR3 nucleotide sequence: TGTGCCAGCAGCTTGGCCTTCGGACAGGGGGCCGGCGAGCAGTACTTC. It translates to CASSLAFGQGAGEQYF.

DNA for the CDR3: TGTGCCAGCAGTTATGGACAGGGCGACTACAATGAGCAGTTCTTC. Translated, it gives CASSYGQGDYNEQFF. The chain links TRBV6-6 to TRBJ2-1; 8 bases agree with TRBD1. The CDR3 is 15 residues long. The V gene end was trimmed by 3 bases and the J gene end by 3 bases; junction bases not matched to a gene: 4. The germline V gene has CDR1 MNHNY and CDR2 SVGAGI (reference sequence).

The chain links TRBV27 to TRBJ2-7; D not resolved. This CDR3 contains 13 residues. Between the trimmed V and J ends, which lost 5 bases and 0 bases, there was a span of 8 bases. Germline CDR1 and CDR2: MNHEY and SMNVEV (reference sequence). The CDR3 reads CASSPLSSYEQYF. CDR3 bases: TGTGCCAGCAGTCCCCTTTCCTCCTACGAGCAGTACTTC.